The next 19 T cell receptor beta chains were all read from a single sample in a study of blood T cell repertoires in COVID-19 (dated by TCRdb to between 2020 and 2021). The library was generated by the immunoSEQ multiplex PCR assay. The clones in this table, taken by TCRdb from immuneACCESS, are in-frame only. Not every clone is retained; where verified, under half of the shortfall comes from an unresolved V gene, and the cause of the rest is unknown. The sample data list over 250,000 clones, and around four fifths of these were observed just once. The top ten clonotypes cover 7.5% to 10% of the sample. Sequenced: peripheral blood. These receptors were obtained from a woman aged 45-59 years who had recovered from COVID-19.

V gene TRBV28 combines with J gene TRBJ1-1, with D perhaps TRBD1 (5 bases). V lost 3 bases to trimming and J lost 2 bases, with 10 bases between them. The CDR3 totals 14 residues. Germline V gene lookup returns CDR1 MDHEN and CDR2 SYDVKM. For the CDR3, the DNA is TGTGCCAGCAGTTTCCGGGGGACTAACACTGAAGCTTTCTTT. Its protein is CASSFRGTNTEAFF.

The rearrangement links TRBV7-9 to TRBJ1-4; perhaps TRBD1 as D (5 bases). Between the trimmed V and J ends, which lost 5 bases and 8 bases, there was a span of 15 bases. CDR3 length: 14 amino acids. Germline CDR1 reads SEHNR; CDR2 reads FQNEAQ (reference sequence). The CDR3: CASSRFQGGEKLFF. Here the CDR3 DNA reads TGTGCCAGCAGCCGCTTCCAGGGTGGGGAAAAACTGTTTTTT.

The genes are TRBV2 and TRBJ2-1; 8 nucleotides align to TRBD1. Trimming removed 5 bases from V and 5 bases from J; junction bases left unmatched: 5. Germline lookup yields CDR1 SNHLY and CDR2 FYNNEI. The CDR3 spans 14 residues. The CDR3 DNA reads TGTGCCAGCAGTAGGACAGGGAGAAACAATGAGCAGTTCTTC. It translates to CASSRTGRNNEQFF.

The rearrangement joins TRBV24-1 to TRBJ2-3, with unresolved D. The CDR3 runs to 14 residues. CDR1 is KGHDR, CDR2 SFDVKD, per germline. Trimming shortened V by 1 base and J by 8 bases, and 12 bases separated the two germline ends. CDR3 residues: CATSDFGPPGTQYF. CDR3 DNA sequence: TGTGCCACCAGTGATTTTGGCCCACCGGGTACGCAGTATTTT.

The CDR3 here is CASSLMGARDLVEQFF. For the CDR3, the DNA is TGTGCCAGCAGCTTAATGGGGGCGCGTGACTTGGTTGAGCAGTTCTTC. V and J are TRBV7-9 and TRBJ2-1; maybe TRBD1 (6 bases). Deletions cut 2 bases from V and 9 bases from J, with 20 bases between. The CDR3 sequence is 16 residues long. CDR1 SEHNR and CDR2 FQNEAQ come from the germline V gene (reference sequence).

This clone was recorded only once. This chain uses TRBV18 with TRBJ1-3; no definite D call. V was trimmed by 3 bases and J by 0 bases, leaving 12 bases between them. In germline, CDR1 is KGHSH, CDR2 LQKENI. The CDR3 is made up of 16 amino acids. Here the CDR3 reads CASSPTVGDSGNTIYF. Written as DNA, the CDR3 is TGTGCCAGCTCACCTACCGTCGGGGACTCTGGAAACACCATATATTTT. The variable domain in full, with the rest retrieved from reference TRBV18 and TRBJ1-3, is NAGVMQNPRHLVRRRGQEARLRCSPMKGHSHVYWYRQLPEEGLKFMVYLQKENIIDESGMPKERFSAEFPKEGPSILRIQQVVRGDSAAYFCASSPTVGDSGNTIYFGEGSWLTVV.

This clone has a handful of counts. The V gene is TRBV27, the J gene TRBJ1-4; maybe TRBD1 (5 bases). The germline V and J ends were trimmed by 5 bases and 7 bases, with 17 bases remaining between them. CDR3 length: 15 amino acids. The germline CDR1 and CDR2 sequences are MNHEY and SMNVEV (reference sequence). CDR3 amino acids: CASSPVGQAIEKLFF. For the CDR3, the DNA is TGTGCCAGCAGTCCCGTGGGGCAGGCGATTGAAAAACTGTTTTTT.

The chain couples TRBV19 to TRBJ2-1, with 10 bases identical to TRBD2. The ends lost 6 bases at V and 4 bases at J; junction bases unmatched: 9. The CDR3 extends over 16 amino acids. The germline V gene has CDR1 LNHDA and CDR2 SQIVND (reference sequence). CDR3 sequence reads: CASSAYSGGPYNEQFF. The DNA for the CDR3 is TGTGCCAGTAGCGCCTATAGCGGGGGGCCTTACAATGAGCAGTTCTTC.

The chain carries TRBV28 and TRBJ2-1; 9 bases line up with TRBD2. Germline V gene sequence: CDR1 MDHEN, CDR2 SYDVKM. The V gene end was trimmed by 5 bases and the J gene end by 5 bases; junction bases not matched to a gene: 10. CDR3 length: 16 residues. This CDR3 is CASSNTGTSPHNEQFF. The CDR3 region has the DNA TGTGCCAGCAGTAACACCGGGACTAGCCCGCACAATGAGCAGTTCTTC.

This clone has only one observation. The chain is built from TRBV28 and TRBJ2-7; 14 bases align to TRBD2. Trimming removed 3 bases from V and 0 bases from J; junction bases left unmatched: 7. CDR1 is MDHEN and CDR2 is SYDVKM in the germline V gene. The CDR3 covers 18 residues. In DNA form, the CDR3 reads TGTGCCAGCAGTTTGCCCGGGACTAGCGGGGGTAGCTCCTACGAGCAGTACTTC. Translation: CASSLPGTSGGSSYEQYF.

Of note for this clone: This sample also contains other DNA sequences that code for the same CDR3. V gene TRBV7-3 combines with J gene TRBJ2-5; no clear D. This CDR3 is built from 13 residues. Germline CDR1 is SGHTA and CDR2 is FQGTGA. Trimming took 0 bases from V and 2 from J, leaving 4 bases between them. This CDR3 is CASSLTQQETQYF. DNA for the CDR3: TGTGCCAGCAGCTTAACACAGCAAGAGACCCAGTACTTC. The variable domain in full, completed from reference TRBV7-3 and TRBJ2-5, reads GAGVSQTPSNKVTEKGKYVELRCDPISGHTALYWYRQSLGQGPEFLIYFQGTGAADDSGLPNDRFFAVRPEGSVSTLKIQRTERGDSAVYLCASSLTQQETQYFGPGTRLLVL.

The V call is TRBV2, the J call TRBJ2-3; TRBD2 matches 14 bases. CDR3 length: 15 residues. CDR1 SNHLY and CDR2 FYNNEI come from the germline V gene. Losses at the gene ends were 10 bases for V and 4 bases for J; bases not matched to a gene: 7. CDR3 sequence: CATTTSGGAPDTQYF. DNA for the CDR3: TGTGCCACCACGACTAGCGGGGGGGCCCCAGATACGCAGTATTTT. Looking up the rest from reference TRBV2 and TRBJ2-3 gives the full variable domain: EPEVTQTPSHQVTQMGQEVILRCVPISNHLYFYWYRQILGQKVEFLVSFYNNEISEKSEIFDDQFSVERPDGSNFTLKIRSTKLEDSAMYFCATTTSGGAPDTQYFGPGTRLTVL.

This clone was detected a few times. The genes are TRBV5-4 and TRBJ2-2; a weak D match, TRBD1 (6 bases). This CDR3 region has 15 residues. CDR1 and CDR2 from the germline V gene are SGHNT and YYREEE (reference sequence). Trimming pared 0 bases from V and 4 bases from J, leaving 10 bases between. As DNA, the CDR3 is TGTGCCAGCAGCTTGGGTGGGGGCGGCACCGGGGAGCTGTTTTTT. Its translation is CASSLGGGGTGELFF.

This chain connects TRBV10-1 to TRBJ2-1; 11 bases are a match to TRBD2. The CDR3 is made up of 19 amino acids. The V gene's germline CDR1 is WNHNN and CDR2 SYGVQD (reference sequence). J lost 0 bases, V lost 8 bases, and 15 bases had no gene match. The CDR3 region is CASRTGTSGLGNSYNEQFF. CDR3 DNA sequence: TGCGCCAGCCGTACCGGGACTAGCGGTTTGGGAAACTCCTACAATGAGCAGTTCTTC.

The gene calls are TRBV9 and TRBJ2-2, with 12 bases aligning to TRBD2. The J segment lost 6 bases and the V segment lost 3 bases, leaving 6 bases of the junction unmatched. Germline V gene sequence: CDR1 SGDLS, CDR2 YYNGEE. This CDR3 is 16 amino acids long. The CDR3 DNA reads TGTGCCAGCAGCGGAGCTAGCGGGAGGGTCCCCGGGGAGCTGTTTTTT. Translating it yields CASSGASGRVPGELFF. Drawing the rest from reference TRBV9 and TRBJ2-2, the complete variable domain is DSGVTQTPKHLITATGQRVTLRCSPRSGDLSVYWYQQSLDQGLQFLIQYYNGEERAKGNILERFSAQQFPDLHSELNLSSLELGDSALYFCASSGASGRVPGELFFGEGSRLTVL.

CDR3 sequence: CASSSRGTAGNTIYF. The CDR3 region has the DNA TGTGCCAGCAGTTCCCGCGGGACAGCCGGAAACACCATATATTTT. V gene TRBV28 combines with J gene TRBJ1-3; 7 bases fit TRBD1. J lost 4 bases, V lost 4 bases, and 7 bases had no gene match. This CDR3 region has 15 residues. The germline gives CDR1 MDHEN, CDR2 SYDVKM.

The chain recombines TRBV28 with TRBJ2-7; D unresolved. There are 13 residues in the CDR3. V lost 6 bases, J lost 4 bases, and 13 bases lay in between. The germline V gene has CDR1 MDHEN and CDR2 SYDVKM. In DNA form, the CDR3 reads TGTGCCAGCAGCTTTGACACACGATACGAGCAGTACTTC. Amino acids: CASSFDTRYEQYF.

In this sample, this clone turned up a few times. The V call is TRBV6-1, the J call TRBJ1-1; 9 bases match TRBD1. The CDR3 consists of 15 residues. V gave up 0 bases and J gave up 4 bases; unmatched junction bases: 3. The germline V gene encodes CDR1 MNHNS and CDR2 SASEGT. The CDR3 is CASSEAPTGGTEAFF. CDR3 bases: TGTGCCAGCAGTGAAGCTCCGACAGGGGGCACTGAAGCTTTCTTT.

The rearrangement uses TRBV29-1 and TRBJ2-5; no firm D call. CDR1 and CDR2 from the germline V gene are SQVTM and ANQGSEA. This CDR3 is 12 amino acids long. The V end was cut by 5 bases, the J end by 2 bases, with 9 bases between. The CDR3 nucleotides read TGCAGCGTTAGAGGATTACAAGAGACCCAGTACTTC. Protein: CSVRGLQETQYF.